This is a list of T cell receptor beta chains from one sample in a study of blood T cell repertoires in COVID-19. The assay was immunoSEQ multiplex PCR, and TCRdb's table has in-frame clones only and misses some. The data show more than 200,000 clones, with more than 70% seen just once and around 2.9% held by the top ten. The sample was peripheral blood. These receptors were obtained from a woman aged 55-69 years with acute or convalescent COVID-19. The CDR3 runs from the conserved cysteine through the conserved F or W.

TRBJ2-1	TRBV27	CASSPGLAGDYNEQFF
TRBJ2-7	TRBV15	CATSRDRGTGVQEQYF
TRBJ1-2	TRBV24-1	CATSEAGNYGYTF
TRBJ2-2	TRBV7-2	CASSDPQRGAIAGELFF
TRBJ2-1	TRBV5-1	CASSLIAGGPDNEQFF
TRBJ2-7	TRBV2	CASSTYSGRREQYF
TRBJ1-4	TRBV11-2	CASSPGTPASRWELFF
TRBJ2-1	TRBV6-1	CASSERQGGHNEQFF
TRBJ2-3	TRBV5-1	CASRKGDWADTQYF
TRBJ1-6	TRBV5-6	CASTRAGYNSPLHF
TRBJ2-5	TRBV10-3	CAISESDASGETQYF
TRBJ2-7	TRBV19	CASSMTGGQGFYEQYF
TRBJ2-7	TRBV3-1/TRBV3-2	CASSQGAGSSYEQYF
TRBJ1-2	TRBV27	CASKPRTGESYGYTF
TRBJ2-7	TRBV18	CASSVSLPGQGSYEQYF
TRBJ1-3	TRBV18	CASSLDREISGNTIYF
TRBJ1-5	TRBV6-4	CASKTAYYSNQPQHF
TRBJ2-2	TRBV3-1/TRBV3-2	CASSQPSSLATTGELFF
TRBJ2-2	TRBV24-1	CATSDSGQGRGPSGRHSNTGELFF
TRBJ1-2	TRBV19	CASKGAISNYGYTF
TRBJ1-6	TRBV7-2	CASSLRHSPLHF
TRBJ2-7	TRBV4-1	CASSRLAGGLADEQYF
TRBJ1-1	TRBV7-6	CASSPDSAEAFF
TRBJ1-2	TRBV5-4	CASSLSQGNYGYTF
TRBJ2-1	TRBV24-1	CATSAPTAGGHNEQFF
TRBJ2-4	TRBV19	CASTGLRVGVKNIQYF
TRBJ2-7	TRBV27	CASSSQGAGAYEQYF
TRBJ2-7	TRBV30	CAWSDIYEQYF
TRBJ1-4	TRBV7-7	CASSSLTGENEKLFF
TRBJ1-3	TRBV27	CASRLSSGNTIYF
TRBJ1-2	TRBV30	CARTPGQGFNGYTF
TRBJ2-5	TRBV9	CASSVGQGRETQYF
TRBJ2-1	TRBV28	CASQGYNEQFF
TRBJ2-2	TRBV19	CASSIDRGSGTGELFF
TRBJ2-5	TRBV6-2/TRBV6-3	CASSYSRMAETQYF
TRBJ1-1	TRBV30	CAWTPQLNTEAFF
TRBJ2-7	TRBV21-1	CASSKAPTGEYEQYF
TRBJ1-6	TRBV5-1	CASSLAGDGSPLHF
TRBJ2-7	TRBV7-2	CASSGKWTGDTYEQCF
TRBJ1-4	TRBV9	CASSAPGASNEKLFF
TRBJ1-6	TRBV6-1	CASSDRDRGNSPLHF
TRBJ1-2	TRBV19	CASTEGRGLNYGYTF
TRBJ2-5	TRBV29-1	CSVEWLVQETQYF